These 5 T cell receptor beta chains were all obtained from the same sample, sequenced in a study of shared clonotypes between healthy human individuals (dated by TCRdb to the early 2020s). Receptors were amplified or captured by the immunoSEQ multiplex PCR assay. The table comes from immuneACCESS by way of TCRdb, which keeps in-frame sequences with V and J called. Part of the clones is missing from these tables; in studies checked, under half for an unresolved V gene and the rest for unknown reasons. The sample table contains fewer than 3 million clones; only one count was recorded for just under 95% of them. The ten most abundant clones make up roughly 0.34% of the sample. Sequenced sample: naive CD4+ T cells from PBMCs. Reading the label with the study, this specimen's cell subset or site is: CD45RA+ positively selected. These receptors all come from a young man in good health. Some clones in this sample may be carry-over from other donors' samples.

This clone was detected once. The CDR3 reads CASTLRRGLGADTQYF. In DNA form, the CDR3 reads TGTGCCAGCACATTAAGACGGGGGCTCGGGGCAGATACGCAGTATTTT. V usage is TRBV6-6 and J usage is TRBJ2-3; D tentatively reads TRBD1 or TRBD2 (6 bases each). V dropped 7 bases and J dropped 4 bases, with 21 bases sitting between them. CDR1 and CDR2 (germline): MNHNY, SVGAGI (reference sequence). The CDR3 runs to 16 residues.

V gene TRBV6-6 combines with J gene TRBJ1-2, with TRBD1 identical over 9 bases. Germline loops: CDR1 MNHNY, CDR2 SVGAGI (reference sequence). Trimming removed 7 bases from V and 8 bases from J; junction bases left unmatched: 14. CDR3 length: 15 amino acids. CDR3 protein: CASTPLTGGQGGYTF. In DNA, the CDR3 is TGTGCCAGCACTCCACTAACCGGGGGACAGGGCGGCTACACCTTC.

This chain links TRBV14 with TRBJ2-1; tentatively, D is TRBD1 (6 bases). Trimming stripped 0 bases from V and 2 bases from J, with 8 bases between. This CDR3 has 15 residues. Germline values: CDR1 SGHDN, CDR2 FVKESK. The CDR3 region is CASSQERGTYNEQFF. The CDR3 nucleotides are TGTGCCAGCAGCCAAGAGAGGGGGACCTACAATGAGCAGTTCTTC.

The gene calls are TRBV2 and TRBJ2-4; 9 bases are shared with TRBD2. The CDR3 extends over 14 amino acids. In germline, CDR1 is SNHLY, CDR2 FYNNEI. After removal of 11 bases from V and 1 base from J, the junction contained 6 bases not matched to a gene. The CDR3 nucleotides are TGTGCCGGGGGACTAGCCGGGGCCAAAAACATTCAGTACTTC. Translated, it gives CAGGLAGAKNIQYF.

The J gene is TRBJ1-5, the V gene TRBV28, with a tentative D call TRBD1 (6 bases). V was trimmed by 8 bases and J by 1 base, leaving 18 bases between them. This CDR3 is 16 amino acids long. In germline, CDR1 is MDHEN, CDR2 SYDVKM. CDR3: CASVRQGKRSNQPQHF. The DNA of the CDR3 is TGTGCCAGCGTTAGGCAGGGGAAAAGGAGCAATCAGCCCCAGCATTTT.